This entry describes one T cell receptor beta chain. Antigen: not known. This specimen belongs to a study of blood T cells in healthy people across ages. Broader study findings: Strong correlation existed between TCR beta diversity and naive T cell percentage.

Germline loops: CDR1 SGHTA, CDR2 FQGNSA. The CDR3 consists of 17 residues. The ends lost 6 bases at V and 6 bases at J; junction bases unmatched: 15. Together with a sample-barcoded 5' primer, a J-beta primer mix was included in a second PCR lasting about 6 to 11 cycles. Each cDNA molecule was tagged by a template-switch adaptor that had 12 random nucleotides. The yield of each sample was at least 2.5 million CDR3-containing paired-end reads. A single record per CDR3 protein comes from TCRdb applying MiXCR to the 5' RACE reads. The table includes about 1.8 million distinct CDR3 sequences, 49% detected once. Per sample, a minimum of 6.5 million PBMCs were isolated.

The rearrangement joins TRBV7-2 to TRBJ2-1; 9 bases fit TRBD2. The sample comprised blood. The sequence came from a woman between 40 and 50 years old in good health. CDR3 bases: TGTGCCAGCAGTTCGAACCTACTAGCGGGTGGGCCCAATGAGCAGTTCTTC. This sequence encodes CASSSNLLAGGPNEQFF.